This T cell receptor beta chain was identified during a study of early T cells in non-severe SARS-CoV-2 infection (dated by TCRdb to about 2021). Looking at the study overall: TCR sequencing used bulk RNA from unsorted whole blood, so alpha and beta chains could not be paired. Broader findings and caveats from the paper: Matching against VDJdb was skewed toward anti-spike CD8 responses, likely underestimated virus-specific expansions, and missed private and CD4 specificities.

The method behind the library was 5' RACE. TCRdb records NextSeq 500 as the sequencer. The TCR library protocol attached unique molecular identifiers to individual cDNA molecules to correct for sequencing error and PCR bias. Sequencing covered both TCR alpha and beta chains, and within each sample the abundances of alpha and beta sequences were tightly co-correlated. The study's own analysis went as follows. Decombinator V4 was used to annotate TCR sequences for V gene, J gene and CDR3. Expanded TCRs were defined as changing significantly between any two time points under a Poisson model with p below 0.0001. TCR abundances were normalised to the total number of TCRs sequenced per sample and were expressed as counts per million. VDJdb, accessed 1 November 2021, was searched for CMV, EBV and SARS-CoV-2 annotated TCRs, with TCRs annotated for multiple antigens excluded. Through fastp at Q25 and MiXCR, TCRdb rebuilt clones from the public reads, retaining in-frame beta chains. Rows merge per CDR3 protein into single entries with the most common DNA and genes. The V and J calls and clone size are TCRdb's, not the authors'. The sample yields roughly 110,000 distinct CDR3 sequences; 11% were counted once. The ten largest clones represent about 7.6% of the sample.

A note on this clonotype: Its cognate antigen has yet to be identified. A read error may explain this, as a much larger clone is one base away.

Set within a cohort of healthcare workers in London, UK, this nested case-control study involved weekly PCR testing of nasopharyngeal swabs along with blood sampling. Healthcare workers were recruited between 23 and 31 March 2020, during the week of the UK lockdown, and were followed weekly for up to roughly 15 weeks. This TCR came from an adult who was a healthcare worker with PCR-confirmed SARS-CoV-2 infection or an uninfected control (not recorded which). What was sequenced was whole blood.

The nucleotide sequence is TGTGCCAGCAGCCCCGGGGGAGGGACCCAGTACTTC. It codes for CASSPGGGTQYF. The rearrangement combines TRBV7-6 with TRBJ2-5; tentative D gene TRBD2, with 6 bases matching. The CDR3 runs 12 amino acids, cysteine and phenylalanine included. Of all the DNA, just the CDR3 is kept, 36 bases in frame from base 1. The germline V gene sets CDR1 to SGHVS and CDR2 to FNYEAQ. V is cut by 5 bases and J by 7 bases, and the space between the germline ends is 11 bases.